The clone carrying this T cell receptor beta chain was observed once. The V gene end was trimmed by 3 bases and the J gene end by 7 bases; junction bases not matched to a gene: 5. Looked up from germline, CDR1 is MGHDK and CDR2 is SYGVNS. This CDR3 has 14 residues. The data derive from a study of shared clonotypes between healthy human individuals. TCRdb's table, derived via immunoSEQ multiplex PCR, lists solely in-frame clones and lacks some. Here the sample spans more than 2,000,000 clones, over 90% being singletons. Sample: naive CD4+ T cells from PBMCs. The subset: CD45RA+ positively selected. This clonotype was sampled from a man aged 18 to 30 in good health. Some clones in this sample may be carry-over from other donors' samples. The rearrangement joins TRBV25-1 to TRBJ1-5, with TRBD1 identical over 8 bases. CDR3: CASSDRGPEQPQHF. The CDR3 region has the DNA TGTGCCAGCAGTGACAGGGGGCCGGAGCAGCCCCAGCATTTT.